Below, 11 T cell receptor beta chains from the same sample are listed, as sequenced in a study of graft-versus-host responses after intestinal transplantation. No antigens are known for them. Assay: immunoSEQ multiplex PCR; the TCRdb copy retains only in-frame clones and omits some. The data show 80,000 to 95,000 clones, 75% to 95% seen once. This specimen was unstimulated CD8+ T cells sorted from spleen or lymph node cells, taken before intestinal transplant. All receptors come from a human donor who received an intestinal transplant.

The chain employs TRBV7-6 and TRBJ1-2; the D gene is possibly TRBD1 (6 bases). This CDR3 is 14 amino acids long. V gave up 4 bases and J gave up 10 bases, with 19 bases separating them. From germline, CDR1 is SGHVS and CDR2 FNYEAQ. The CDR3, as DNA: TGTGCCAGCAGCTCCAACAGGGAGTTAGAGGACTACACCTTC. Its translation: CASSSNRELEDYTF. The full variable domain, in which reference TRBV7-6 and TRBJ1-2 provide the parts outside the CDR3, is GAGVSQSPRYKVTKRGQDVALRCDPISGHVSLYWYRQALGQGPEFLTYFNYEAQQDKSGLPNDRFSAERPEGSISTLTIQRTEQRDSAMYRCASSSNRELEDYTFGSGTRLTVV.

This clone came up once. The CDR3 bases are TGCGCCAGCAGCTTGGGGGCGCAGGGGGCCGGGGAGCTGTTTTTT. Its translation is CASSLGAQGAGELFF. The V gene is TRBV5-1, the J gene TRBJ2-2, with TRBD1 identical over 7 bases. The CDR3 loop spans 15 amino acids. V lost 0 bases and J lost 6; bases outside the gene matches: 5. CDR1 SGHRS and CDR2 YFSETQ come from the germline V gene.

The chain uses TRBV4-1 and TRBJ1-1; unclear D gene. Per the germline V gene, CDR1 is MGHRA and CDR2 is YSYEKL. With 6 bases removed from V and 6 bases from J, the gap between germline ends came to 23 bases. This CDR3 is built from 16 residues. The CDR3 reads CASSNRAPLIYAEAFF. The CDR3 DNA sequence: TGCGCCAGCAGTAACCGGGCCCCCCTTATCTACGCTGAAGCTTTCTTT.

The rearrangement uses TRBV7-2 and TRBJ2-7; D gene ambiguous. The CDR3 runs 17 residues. CDR1 is SGHTA and CDR2 is FQGNSA in the germline V gene. V shed 4 bases and J shed 3 bases, with 22 bases lying between them. In DNA form, the CDR3 reads TGTGCCAGCAGCTGGGCCCCCTGGATCTCTCACGTCTACGAGCAGTACTTC. Translating it yields CASSWAPWISHVYEQYF.

In DNA, the CDR3 is TGTGCCACCAGCAGAGTTGAACAGGGGGCAACTAATGAAAAACTGTTTTTT. It codes for CATSRVEQGATNEKLFF. V is TRBV15 and J is TRBJ1-4, with 8 bases aligning to TRBD1. Germline trimming cut 1 base from V and 0 bases from J; bases unmatched to any gene: 4. Germline CDR1 is LNHNV and CDR2 is YYDKDF (reference sequence). The CDR3 runs to 17 residues.

This clone was seen just once. This rearrangement joins TRBV5-6 to TRBJ2-5, with D perhaps TRBD1 (7 bases). The CDR3 runs to 13 residues. V was cut by 4 bases and J by 4 bases, with 11 bases left in between. The V gene's germline CDR1 is SGHDT and CDR2 YYEEEE. CDR3 DNA sequence: TGTGCCAGCAGCCCTCAGGGGGGAGAGACCCAGTACTTC. This sequence encodes CASSPQGGETQYF. The variable domain in full, completed from reference TRBV5-6 and TRBJ2-5, reads DAGVTQSPTHLIKTRGQQVTLRCSPKSGHDTVSWYQQALGQGPQFIFQYYEEEERQRGNFPDRFSGHQFPNYSSELNVNALLLGDSALYLCASSPQGGETQYFGPGTRLLVL.

The V call is TRBV10-1, the J call TRBJ2-7; 12 nucleotides align to TRBD2. V shed 7 bases, J shed 3 bases, and the junction held 10 bases outside the gene matches. The CDR3 is made up of 16 amino acids. The germline gives CDR1 WNHNN, CDR2 SYGVQD (reference sequence). The CDR3 here is CASNATSGSVYYEQYF. The CDR3 DNA sequence: TGCGCCAGCAACGCGACTAGCGGGAGTGTTTACTACGAGCAGTACTTC.

The CDR3 DNA is TGTGCCAGCAGCCCCGTCGGGACGGCTAGCTCCTACGAGCAGTACTTC. Translated: CASSPVGTASSYEQYF. The chain carries TRBV7-9 and TRBJ2-7; possibly TRBD1 or TRBD2 for D (5 bases each). CDR3 length: 16 residues. Trimming took 5 bases from V and 0 from J, leaving 17 bases between them. The germline V gene has CDR1 SEHNR and CDR2 FQNEAQ (reference sequence).

V and J are TRBV7-9 and TRBJ2-7, with D perhaps being TRBD1 or TRBD2 (5 bases each). The V gene's germline CDR1 is SEHNR and CDR2 FQNEAQ (reference sequence). The V gene lost 5 bases and the J gene lost 2 bases, with 19 bases spanning the gap. CDR3 length: 16 amino acids. The CDR3 DNA reads TGTGCCAGCAGCCTAAGGGACCCAATAACCCCCTACGAGCAGTACTTC. Translation gives CASSLRDPITPYEQYF.

V usage is TRBV12-5 and J usage is TRBJ2-3; 10 nucleotides match TRBD2. Germline values: CDR1 LGHNT, CDR2 FRNRAP. The V segment lost 3 bases and the J segment 4 bases; nucleotides outside the gene matches: 10. The CDR3 loop spans 17 amino acids. The CDR3 loop is CASGFGLAGVMSDTQYF. The CDR3, as DNA: TGTGCTAGTGGTTTTGGTCTAGCGGGGGTCATGTCAGATACGCAGTATTTT.

As to this clone: Additional DNA sequences in this sample encode the identical CDR3. This chain links TRBV2 with TRBJ1-4; 8 positions match TRBD1. In germline, CDR1 is SNHLY, CDR2 FYNNEI. CDR3 length: 18 amino acids. V lost 3 bases to trimming and J lost 8 bases; unmatched junction nucleotides: 17. The CDR3: CASSDHAKSTGVWEKLFF. Here the CDR3 DNA reads TGTGCCAGCAGTGACCACGCAAAATCGACAGGGGTCTGGGAAAAACTGTTTTTT.